These 7 T cell receptor beta chains were sequenced from one sample in a study of blood T cell repertoires in COVID-19. The repertoire was sequenced with immunoSEQ multiplex PCR; TCRdb's copy has only in-frame clones and lacks some. The profile covers roughly 270,000 clones, with approximately 86% appearing a single time and more than 7.5% taken by the ten largest. The specimen was peripheral blood. Receptors originate from a man between 18 and 29 years old with active or convalescent COVID-19.

The rearrangement joins TRBV18 to TRBJ1-1; D is unresolved. The CDR3 consists of 14 residues. V was pared by 2 bases and J by 1 base, with 8 bases between. Looked up from germline, CDR1 is KGHSH and CDR2 is LQKENI. Here the CDR3 reads CASSPAGKNTEAFF. CDR3 sequence (DNA): TGTGCCAGCTCACCAGCGGGGAAGAACACTGAAGCTTTCTTT.

This clone was counted between two and nine times. The CDR3 coding sequence is TGTGCCAGCAGGGCGACTAGCGGGGACTCCTACGAGCAGTACTTC. Amino acids: CASRATSGDSYEQYF. The chain recombines TRBV6-5 with TRBJ2-7, with 11 bases aligning to TRBD2. Trimming took 6 bases from V and 0 from J; bases not matched to a gene: 4. This CDR3 is built from 15 residues. Per germline, CDR1 MNHEY and CDR2 SVGAGI.

This rearrangement joins TRBV4-2 to TRBJ1-4; possibly TRBD1 for D (5 bases). CDR3 length: 16 residues. In germline, CDR1 is LGHNA, CDR2 YNFKEQ. V lost 2 bases and J lost 8, with 18 bases in between. This CDR3 is CASSQSGQTGREKLFF. CDR3 sequence (DNA): TGTGCCAGCAGCCAATCAGGACAAACCGGGCGCGAAAAACTGTTTTTT.

The CDR3 nucleotides read TGTGCCAGCAGTGAAAACAGGGTACAAGAGACCCAGTACTTC. Encoded protein: CASSENRVQETQYF. The rearrangement uses TRBV6-1 and TRBJ2-5, with D perhaps matching TRBD1 (6 bases). Germline CDR1 MNHNS, CDR2 SASEGT. Trimming pared 2 bases from V and 2 bases from J, leaving 9 bases between. The CDR3 is made up of 14 amino acids.

The V and J genes are TRBV9 and TRBJ1-2; 9 bases map to TRBD1. The ends lost 4 bases at V and 6 bases at J; junction bases unmatched: 22. CDR3 length equals 19 residues. CDR1 SGDLS and CDR2 YYNGEE come from the germline V gene. The CDR3 here is CASSTGDTGGGRFKDGYTF. DNA of the CDR3: TGTGCCAGCAGCACGGGGGATACAGGGGGCGGAAGATTTAAGGATGGCTACACCTTC.

In this sample, this clone turned up once. This chain joins TRBV15 and TRBJ2-1, with D perhaps TRBD1 (6 bases). The germline V and J ends were trimmed by 8 bases and 9 bases, with 17 bases remaining between them. The CDR3 is 13 residues long. Germline loops: CDR1 LNHNV, CDR2 YYDKDF (reference sequence). CDR3 in amino acids: CATQLGGYAEQFF. DNA for the CDR3: TGTGCCACCCAACTTGGGGGCTATGCTGAGCAGTTCTTC. Using reference TRBV15 and TRBJ2-1 for the parts outside the CDR3, the full variable domain is DAMVIQNPRYQVTQFGKPVTLSCSQTLNHNVMYWYQQKSSQAPKLLFHYYDKDFNNEADTPDNFQSRRPNTSFCFLDIRSPGLGDTAMYLCATQLGGYAEQFFGPGTRLTVL.

The rearrangement uses TRBV2 and TRBJ1-4, with D perhaps matching TRBD1 (6 bases). V gave up 6 bases and J gave up 4 bases, with 12 bases separating them. The length of the CDR3 is 14 residues. Germline V gives CDR1 SNHLY, CDR2 FYNNEI. In nucleotides, the CDR3 is TGTGCCAGCAGAGCCACAGGGAATAATGAAAAACTGTTTTTT. Residues: CASRATGNNEKLFF.